These T cell receptor beta chains were read from a single sample in a study of blood T cells in healthy people across ages. TCRdb recomputed calls from the 5' RACE reads with MiXCR, one row per CDR3 protein. Of about a million distinct CDR3 sequences listed, roughly two fifths were seen once; the top ten hold around 14%. The sample consisted of blood. These receptors were collected from a man aged 18 to 30 in good health. The CDR3 runs from the conserved cysteine through the conserved F or W. Each record gives: J gene, V gene, clone size, D gene, CDR3 DNA, CDR3 protein. A D gene is named only where the DNA matches it firmly. A row's size may be missing; if present it is once, few, many or a size class.

TRBJ1-1,TRBV6-5,-,TRBD1,TGTGCCAGCAGTTACTCACAGGGGGGGACTGAAGCTTTCTTT,CASSYSQGGTEAFF
TRBJ1-1,TRBV4-1,few,-,TGCGCCAGCAGCCAGGTATCAGGGATGGCTGAAGCTTTCTTT,CASSQVSGMAEAFF
TRBJ1-1,TRBV20-1,once,-,TGCAGTGCTAGAGACGGGATAAACACTGAAGCTTTCTTT,CSARDGINTEAFF
TRBJ2-3,TRBV6-5,few,-,TGTGCCAGCAGTTACTCAGCCGTACCAGATACGCAGTATTTT,CASSYSAVPDTQYF
TRBJ1-4,TRBV12-3/TRBV12-4,few,TRBD1,TGTGCCAGCAGATCGACAGGGAGGTATGAAAAACTGTTTTTT,CASRSTGRYEKLFF
TRBJ1-4,TRBV6-2/TRBV6-3,few,-,TGTGCCAGCAGAACCCAAATCCGAGGATCAACTAATGAAAAACTGTTTTTT,CASRTQIRGSTNEKLFF
TRBJ2-1,TRBV6-5,-,-,TGTGCCAGCAGCTTACCGTGGGGGAATGAGCAGTTCTTC,CASSLPWGNEQFF
TRBJ1-1,TRBV5-1,few,-,TGCGCCAGCAGCTTAGAGTCGGATGAAGCTTTCTTT,CASSLESDEAFF
TRBJ1-5,TRBV12-3/TRBV12-4,-,TRBD1,TGTGCCAGCAGTTCCAACGGACAGGGCGTCCATCAGCCCCAGCATTTT,CASSSNGQGVHQPQHF
TRBJ2-2,TRBV29-1,-,-,TGCAGCGCGTTGCAGGGCGGGGAGCTGTTTTTT,CSALQGGELFF
TRBJ2-7,TRBV20-1,-,-,TGCAGTGCTGTTACGGGACGGAGAGCGTCCTACAATGAGCAGTACTTC,CSAVTGRRASYNEQYF
TRBJ1-4,TRBV28,few,-,TGTGCCACCCGAGCGGGGAGTGAAAAACTGTTTTTT,CATRAGSEKLFF
TRBJ2-2,TRBV4-3,-,-,TGCGCCAGTAGCCAAGATCTATTTGAGGGATCGAACACCGGGGAGCTGTTTTTT,CASSQDLFEGSNTGELFF
TRBJ2-1,TRBV12-3/TRBV12-4,-,-,TGTGCCAGCACAGTTGTAAGAGGGGAGCAGTTCTTC,CASTVVRGEQFF
TRBJ2-3,TRBV6-1,few,TRBD2,TGTGCCAGCAGTGGGGGGACTAGCGGGGGCGACACAGATACGCAGTATTTT,CASSGGTSGGDTDTQYF
TRBJ2-3,TRBV7-9,-,TRBD2,TGTGCCAGCAGCTTACAAGCGGGGGTATTAGATACGCAGTATTTT,CASSLQAGVLDTQYF
TRBJ1-5,TRBV6-6,few,TRBD1,TGTGCCAGCAGCTCCGGGACAGGGAATAGCAATCAGCCCCAGCATTTT,CASSSGTGNSNQPQHF
TRBJ1-6,TRBV12-3/TRBV12-4,-,-,TGTGCCAGAACCGACAGAGACTATAATTCACCCCTCCACTTT,CARTDRDYNSPLHF
TRBJ2-1,TRBV9,-,-,TGTGCCAGCAGCGTTATAGATTCCTCCTACAATGAGCAGTTCTTC,CASSVIDSSYNEQFF
TRBJ2-2,TRBV14,-,-,TGTGCCAGCAGCCAAGCCGTCGGCGCCGGGGAGCTGTTTTTT,CASSQAVGAGELFF
TRBJ2-3,TRBV6-1,once,-,TGTGCCAGCAGTGAAAGGGCAGGGCCTAAAGACGTTACAGATACGCAGTATTTT,CASSERAGPKDVTDTQYF
TRBJ2-3,TRBV29-1,few,-,TGCAGCGTTGAAGATGACAGCACAGATACGCAGTATTTT,CSVEDDSTDTQYF
TRBJ2-1,TRBV4-3,many,-,TGCGCCAGCAGCCAAGTTGTAGCCAGGGATACCAATGAGCAGTTCTTC,CASSQVVARDTNEQFF
TRBJ1-2,TRBV3-1,few,-,TGTGCCAGCAGGCCTGGGGGGCGTAGCGGCTACACCTTC,CASRPGGRSGYTF
TRBJ1-1,TRBV11-2,-,-,TGTGCCAGCAGCTTACACGGAGGAGGGACTGAAGCTTTCTTT,CASSLHGGGTEAFF
TRBJ2-1,TRBV7-9,-,-,TGTGCCAGCAGGGAAGGACAGACCGAGCAGTTCTTC,CASREGQTEQFF
TRBJ2-1,TRBV7-2,-,-,TGTGCCAGCAGCTTACAAGTGGGGAATGAGCAGTTCTTC,CASSLQVGNEQFF
TRBJ1-1,TRBV3-1,few,-,TGTGCCAGCAGCCAAGGTATTCGTCTCGTTGGGGGCGCTGAAGCTTTCTTT,CASSQGIRLVGGAEAFF
TRBJ1-5,TRBV27,few,-,TGTGCCAGCAGTCCGTCGGCAGGGGCCCTTAGCAATCAGCCCCAGCATTTT,CASSPSAGALSNQPQHF
TRBJ1-2,TRBV4-1,few,-,TGCGCCAGCAGCCAAGATGACCGTTTCTATGGCTACACCTTC,CASSQDDRFYGYTF
TRBJ1-5,TRBV28,once,-,TGTGCCAGCAACCGGGTCAGCAATCAGCCCCAGCATTTT,CASNRVSNQPQHF
TRBJ2-3,TRBV2,few,-,TGTGCCAGCAGTGCCCAGGGCGACCCAGATACGCAGTATTTT,CASSAQGDPDTQYF
TRBJ1-2,TRBV5-6,-,-,TGTGCCAGCAGCTTGGATGGGTGGACCTATGGCTACACCTTC,CASSLDGWTYGYTF
TRBJ2-5,TRBV7-2,-,-,TGTGCCAGCAGCTCCTGGTCGGCGGAGGAGCAGTACTTC,CASSSWSAEEQYF
TRBJ2-1,TRBV20-1,-,TRBD2,TGCAGTGCTAGGGCCAGCGGGGGGATGTATGAGCAGTTCTTC,CSARASGGMYEQFF
TRBJ2-7,TRBV6-8,few,-,TGTCGCCACCCTCTCTACGAGCAGTACTTC,CRHPLYEQYF
TRBJ2-2,TRBV3-1,-,-,TGTGCCAGCAGCGAGGGGCAGTCCGGGGAGCTGTTTTTT,CASSEGQSGELFF
TRBJ2-7,TRBV4-1,-,-,TGCGCCAGCAGCCAAGGCCCCCTAGCGAGCTCCTACAATGAGCAGTACTTC,CASSQGPLASSYNEQYF
TRBJ2-1,TRBV4-3,-,TRBD2,TGCGCCAGCAGCCAAGTGCCGGGACTAGCGGGGTCAATAGGCGATGAGCAGTTCTTC,CASSQVPGLAGSIGDEQFF
TRBJ1-1,TRBV20-1,-,-,TGCAGTGCTAGTCGAGGGGGCACTGAAGCTTTCTTT,CSASRGGTEAFF
TRBJ1-2,TRBV27,few,-,TGTGCCAGCCGCGGTTCCGGCTATGGCTACACCTTC,CASRGSGYGYTF
TRBJ1-5,TRBV6-2/TRBV6-3,-,-,TGTGCCAGCAGTCAGAATTCAGGGAGTTCGTTGAATCAGCCCCAGCATTTT,CASSQNSGSSLNQPQHF
TRBJ1-2,TRBV5-1,-,-,TGCGCCAGCAGCTTGGAGTTGTCGGACTATGGCTACACCTTC,CASSLELSDYGYTF
TRBJ2-3,TRBV12-3/TRBV12-4,few,-,TGTGCCAGCAGTTTTAGTAATACGCAGTATTTT,CASSFSNTQYF
TRBJ2-7,TRBV6-2/TRBV6-3,-,-,TGTGCCAGCAGTGACGGGCGCAGGGGTAATGAGCAGTACTTC,CASSDGRRGNEQYF
TRBJ2-5,TRBV7-9,-,TRBD2,TGTGCCAGCAGCTCTTCACTAGCGGGGATGGTAGAGACCCAGTACTTC,CASSSSLAGMVETQYF
TRBJ1-5,TRBV7-2,-,-,TGTACCAGCAGCGATTCAGGGATGGACAATCAGCCCCAGCATTTT,CTSSDSGMDNQPQHF
TRBJ1-6,TRBV12-3/TRBV12-4,few,-,TGTGCCAGCAGTTTAGTTGATAATTCACCCCTCCACTTT,CASSLVDNSPLHF
TRBJ1-1,TRBV15,-,-,TGTGCCACCAGCAGTTCCCGGGACATGGGTACTGAAGCTTTCTTT,CATSSSRDMGTEAFF
TRBJ1-1,TRBV7-2,few,-,TGTGCCAGCAGCTCCATTTCTTCGGGGGCCACTGAAGCTTTCTTT,CASSSISSGATEAFF
TRBJ1-4,TRBV7-2,few,-,TGTGCCAGCAGCGGCACCGGGACTCAAAAACTGTTTTTT,CASSGTGTQKLFF
TRBJ2-3,TRBV6-2/TRBV6-3,-,TRBD2,TGTGCCAGCAGAGGTCTAGCGGGGATTAGCACAGATACGCAGTATTTT,CASRGLAGISTDTQYF
TRBJ1-1,TRBV28,-,-,TGTGCCGGCAGAACCGGATCTAGGGTAACTGAAGCTTTCTTT,CAGRTGSRVTEAFF
TRBJ2-3,TRBV3-1,-,-,TGTGCTAGCAGCCAAGACAGCACAGATATGCAGTATTTT,CASSQDSTDMQYF
TRBJ2-7,TRBV12-3/TRBV12-4,-,TRBD1,TGTGCCAGCAGTTTTCAGACAGGGTTGGGGTACGAGCAGTACTTC,CASSFQTGLGYEQYF
TRBJ1-2,TRBV6-2/TRBV6-3,-,TRBD1,TGTGCCAGCAATTTCGGGACAGCAAGATATGGCTACACCTTC,CASNFGTARYGYTF
TRBJ2-7,TRBV6-5,few,TRBD1,TGTGCCAGCAGCAAGACAGGGGCCTACGAGCAGTACTTC,CASSKTGAYEQYF
TRBJ1-2,TRBV25-1,-,-,TGTGCCAGCAGTGAATCGACCGGGGTCTGGGACTATGGCTACACCTTC,CASSESTGVWDYGYTF
TRBJ2-7,TRBV20-1,-,-,TGCAGTGCCCCCAAAGTGACCACCTACGAGCAGTACTTC,CSAPKVTTYEQYF
TRBJ2-7,TRBV7-8,-,TRBD2,TGTGCCAGCAGCCCACGAGCGGGGCAGGGCTTCTACGAGCAGTACTTC,CASSPRAGQGFYEQYF